One and the same sample provided the 19 T cell receptor beta chains below, sequenced in a study of molecular identifiers for immune sequencing clone quantification. TCRdb fed the PCR reads into MiXCR, producing one record per CDR3 protein. The data hold about 60,000 distinct CDR3 sequences, with around a sixth observed a single time. Source material: naive CD8+ T cells from blood, with Jurkat cell RNA spiked in. The subset was: FACS-sorted CD8+CD4-CCR7+CD45RA+ naive T cells. These receptors came from a human donor in good health. Some libraries in this study had Jurkat cell RNA spiked in.

Ten or more counts support this clonotype. The V gene is TRBV11-2, the J gene TRBJ2-7; either TRBD1 or TRBD2 may fit D (6 bases each). Germline CDR1 SGHAT, CDR2 FQNNGV. Deletions cut 9 bases from V and 2 bases from J, with 17 bases between. The CDR3 runs to 14 residues. The chain's CDR3 is CASGGPQGTYEQYF. The CDR3 DNA follows: TGTGCCAGTGGGGGGCCGCAGGGGACCTACGAGCAGTACTTC.

This clonotype was counted between two and nine times. The chain has TRBV12-5 and TRBJ2-2, with D perhaps matching TRBD2 (6 bases). The CDR3 is made up of 18 amino acids. Germline V lookup: CDR1 LGHNT, CDR2 FRNRAP. The germline V and J ends were trimmed by 0 bases and 2 bases, with 16 bases remaining between them. This chain's CDR3 is CASGLVLVDYPNTGELFF. The CDR3 DNA reads TGTGCTAGTGGTTTGGTCCTGGTGGACTACCCTAACACCGGGGAGCTGTTTTTT.

This clonotype was observed many times. This chain uses TRBV19 with TRBJ1-1; D gene uncertain. The ends were cut back, 4 bases at V and 1 base at J, with 7 bases in the middle. From germline, CDR1 is LNHDA and CDR2 SQIVND (reference sequence). This CDR3 contains 13 residues. CDR3 region: CASSTTRNTEAFF. For the CDR3, the DNA is TGTGCCAGTAGTACAACACGGAACACTGAAGCTTTCTTT.

The table lists this clonotype with many counts. The chain joins TRBV7-2 to TRBJ2-3; no clear D gene. Germline lookup yields CDR1 SGHTA and CDR2 FQGNSA. The V and J ends lost 1 base and 4 bases respectively, with 9 bases between them. This CDR3 is 14 amino acids long. In DNA form, the CDR3 reads TGTGCCAGCAGCTTAGAACCTTTTCCAGATACGCAGTATTTT. It encodes CASSLEPFPDTQYF.

At least ten counts were recorded for this clonotype. V gene TRBV7-9 combines with J gene TRBJ2-7; maybe TRBD2 (5 bases). The CDR3 length is 14 residues. CDR1 is SEHNR and CDR2 is FQNEAQ in the germline V gene (reference sequence). The V and J ends lost 5 bases and 1 base respectively, with 12 bases between them. The CDR3 region has the DNA TGTGCCAGCAGCCCCTTGGACTTTTCCTACGAGCAGTACTTC. Its translation is CASSPLDFSYEQYF.

The chain carries TRBV6-1 and TRBJ2-7, with 11 bases that match TRBD2. This CDR3 has 15 residues. CDR1 MNHNS and CDR2 SASEGT come from the germline V gene. The V segment lost 3 bases and the J segment 2 bases; nucleotides outside the gene matches: 3. CDR3 in DNA: TGTGCCAGCAGTGACACTAGCGGGAGCCCCTACGAGCAGTACTTC. This gives the protein CASSDTSGSPYEQYF.

This sequence joins TRBV2 and TRBJ2-7; TRBD1 matches 7 bases. CDR3 length: 14 residues. The germline V gene encodes CDR1 SNHLY and CDR2 FYNNEI. After removal of 3 bases from V and 6 bases from J, the junction contained 8 bases not matched to a gene. CDR3 amino acids: CASSDPDRAGEQYF. For the CDR3, the DNA is TGTGCCAGCAGTGACCCAGACAGGGCCGGCGAGCAGTACTTC.

A remark on this clonotype: A much larger clone differs from this one at a single base, so this may be a read error. The chain has TRBV27 and TRBJ2-3; TRBD2 matches 7 bases. CDR1 and CDR2 (germline): MNHEY, SMNVEV (reference sequence). The CDR3 has 15 residues. CDR3 DNA: TGTGCCAGCAGTTTTTATTCTAGCGGCACAGATACGCGGTATTTT. Protein product: CASSFYSSGTDTRYF.

Ten or more counts support this clonotype. The V gene is TRBV27, the J gene TRBJ2-3; D may match TRBD1 or TRBD2 (7 bases each). Germline CDR1 and CDR2: MNHEY and SMNVEV (reference sequence). There are 15 residues in the CDR3. Trimming took 10 bases from V and 1 from J, leaving 18 bases between them. This chain's CDR3 is CATRGETGRTDTQYF. For the CDR3, the DNA is TGTGCCACCCGGGGGGAGACAGGGCGCACAGATACGCAGTATTTT.

In its sample, this clonotype was seen many times. This sequence joins TRBV27 and TRBJ2-3; 12 nucleotides align to TRBD2. There are 18 residues in the CDR3. The germline V gene has CDR1 MNHEY and CDR2 SMNVEV (reference sequence). Germline trimming cut 3 bases from V and 0 bases from J; bases unmatched to any gene: 7. CDR3 amino acids: CASSFMTSGGGSTDTQYF. DNA of the CDR3: TGTGCCAGCAGTTTCATGACTAGCGGGGGAGGAAGCACAGATACGCAGTATTTT.

Notes on this clonotype: Given a much more abundant clone one base away, this may be a read error. The rearrangement joins TRBV6-5 to TRBJ1-5; D is possibly TRBD1 (5 bases). Germline V gene data show CDR1 as MNHEY and CDR2 as SVGAGI. CDR3 length: 14 amino acids. The CDR3 protein is CASSYRGPNQPRHF. The CDR3 nucleotides are TGTGCCAGCAGTTACAGGGGCCCCAATCAGCCCCGGCATTTT.

This clonotype was observed many times. The rearrangement joins TRBV19 to TRBJ1-5, with 9 bases fitting TRBD1. Germline values: CDR1 LNHDA, CDR2 SQIVND (reference sequence). The ends lost 5 bases at V and 2 bases at J; junction bases unmatched: 13. The CDR3 totals 18 residues. The CDR3 loop is CASSYRDRAYHGNQPQHF. The CDR3 DNA reads TGTGCCAGTAGTTACCGGGACAGGGCATATCACGGCAATCAGCCCCAGCATTTT.

About this clonotype: This may come from a read error, since a much larger clone is one base off. DNA for the CDR3: TGTACCAGCAGCCAAGACTCTAGCTCCTACGAGCAGTACTTC. This translates into CTSSQDSSSYEQYF. The chain recombines TRBV3-1 with TRBJ2-7; D unresolved. Germline lookup yields CDR1 LGHDT and CDR2 YNNKEL (reference sequence). The CDR3 has 14 residues.

A remark on this clonotype: This could be a read error, since a much larger clone is one nucleotide away. The chain is built from TRBV20-1 and TRBJ2-2, with D possibly being TRBD2 (5 bases). This CDR3 region has 13 residues. CDR1 and CDR2 (germline): DFQATT, SNEGSKA (reference sequence). The chain's CDR3 is CSARLFSTGEQFF. The CDR3 DNA sequence: TGCAGTGCTAGACTATTTAGCACCGGGGAGCAGTTTTTT.

This clonotype appeared many times. The rearrangement links TRBV9 to TRBJ2-1; no reliable D call. Germline CDR1 SGDLS, CDR2 YYNGEE. CDR3 length: 11 amino acids. V was pared by 0 bases and J by 9 bases, with 4 bases between. The CDR3 sequence: CASSVVGEQFF. The DNA of the CDR3 is TGTGCCAGCAGCGTAGTTGGTGAGCAGTTCTTC.

The rearrangement uses TRBV9 and TRBJ1-2; D not resolved. CDR1 and CDR2 (germline): SGDLS, YYNGEE. The length of the CDR3 is 15 residues. The V end was cut by 3 bases, the J end by 6 bases, with 18 bases between. The CDR3 nucleotides read TGTGCCAGCAGCGCTTCATGGGATCTCTCGAATGGCTACACCTTC. Protein: CASSASWDLSNGYTF.

This clonotype was detected many times. The rearrangement links TRBV20-1 to TRBJ2-7, with a tentative D call TRBD2 (6 bases). Trimming took off 5 bases at V and 4 bases at J, with 9 bases between the two ends. CDR1 and CDR2 from the germline V gene are DFQATT and SNEGSKA (reference sequence). This CDR3 contains 11 residues. CDR3 residues: CSAWDSYEQYF. The DNA of the CDR3 is TGCAGTGCTTGGGACTCGTACGAGCAGTACTTC.

The V call is TRBV30, the J call TRBJ2-1, with TRBD2 matching over 7 bases. Trimming cost V 8 bases and J 1 base; bases outside gene matches: 17. The CDR3 runs to 17 residues. The germline gives CDR1 GTSNPN, CDR2 SVGIG (reference sequence). CDR3 nucleotides: TGTGCCGGGGATATTGGGGGGGGAGTTGGTTCCTACAATGAGCAGTTCTTC. Its protein product is CAGDIGGGVGSYNEQFF.

This clonotype was observed at least ten times. The CDR3 nucleotides read TGTGCCAGCAGCCCAGAAGCCACAGATACGCAGTATTTT. As protein: CASSPEATDTQYF. The chain is built from TRBV7-6 and TRBJ2-3, with unresolved D. Germline values: CDR1 SGHVS, CDR2 FNYEAQ. The CDR3 is 13 amino acids. Trimming took off 5 bases at V and 2 bases at J, with 8 bases between the two ends.